This T cell receptor beta chain was captured by sequencing in a study of prognosis after radiotherapy for stage I lung cancer. Overall study findings and caveats: Stereotactic body radiation therapy was followed by a fall in unique TCR clone counts, with a median of roughly 10,000 versus 7,000.

Germline V gene data show CDR1 as LGHNT and CDR2 as FRNRAP. The CDR3 is made up of 15 amino acids. V gave up 7 bases and J gave up 5 bases, with 21 bases separating them. Turning to this clonotype: What it binds is unknown.

Two rounds of multiplex PCR amplified TCR beta CDR3 from genomic DNA. First-round PCR employed TRBV- and TRBJ-specific primers for each gene. TCRdb re-called the multiplex PCR reads with MiXCR, one entry per CDR3 protein. The repertoire has roughly 12,000 distinct CDR3 sequences, roughly 43% of them found once; the top ten carry around 40%. Specimen: PBMCs, collected before or after stereotactic body radiation therapy (not recorded which). The chain is built from TRBV12-5 and TRBJ2-7, with D perhaps assigned TRBD1 or TRBD2 (5 bases each). The receptor's source is a donor aged 50 or older with non-small cell lung cancer. The CDR3 sequence is CASVPPDYRDHEQYF. In nucleotides, the CDR3 is TGTGCTAGTGTTCCCCCAGACTATCGGGACCACGAGCAGTACTTC. Filled out from reference TRBV12-5 and TRBJ2-7, the complete variable domain reads DARVTQTPRHKVTEMGQEVTMRCQPILGHNTVFWYRQTMMQGLELLAYFRNRAPLDDSGMPKDRFSAEMPDATLATLKIQPSEPRDSAVYFCASVPPDYRDHEQYFGPGTRLTVT.